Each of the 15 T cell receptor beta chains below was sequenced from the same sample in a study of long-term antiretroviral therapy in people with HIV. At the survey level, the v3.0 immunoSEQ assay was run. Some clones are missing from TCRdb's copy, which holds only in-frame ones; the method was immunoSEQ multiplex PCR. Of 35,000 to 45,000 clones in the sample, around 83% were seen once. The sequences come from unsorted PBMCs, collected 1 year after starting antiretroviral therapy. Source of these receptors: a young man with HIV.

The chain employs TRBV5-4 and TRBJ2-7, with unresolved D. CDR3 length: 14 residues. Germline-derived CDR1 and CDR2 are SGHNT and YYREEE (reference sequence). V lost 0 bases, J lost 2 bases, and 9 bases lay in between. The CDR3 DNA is TGTGCCAGCAGCTTGGTCGGCAGCGCCTACGAGCAGTACTTC. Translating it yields CASSLVGSAYEQYF.

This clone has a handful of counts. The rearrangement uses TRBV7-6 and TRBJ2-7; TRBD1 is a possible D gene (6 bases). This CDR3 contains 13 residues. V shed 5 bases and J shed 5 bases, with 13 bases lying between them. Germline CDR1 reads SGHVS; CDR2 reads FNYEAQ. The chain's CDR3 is CASSEGVGDEQYF. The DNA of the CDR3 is TGTGCCAGCAGCGAGGGGGTTGGCGACGAGCAGTACTTC.

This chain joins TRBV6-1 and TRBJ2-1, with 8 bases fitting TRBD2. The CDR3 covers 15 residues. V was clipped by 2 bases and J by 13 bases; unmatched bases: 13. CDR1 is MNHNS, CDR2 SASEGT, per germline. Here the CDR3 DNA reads TGTGCCAGCAGTGAATATGTCCGGGAGGGGGGCTTTCAGTTCTTC. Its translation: CASSEYVREGGFQFF.

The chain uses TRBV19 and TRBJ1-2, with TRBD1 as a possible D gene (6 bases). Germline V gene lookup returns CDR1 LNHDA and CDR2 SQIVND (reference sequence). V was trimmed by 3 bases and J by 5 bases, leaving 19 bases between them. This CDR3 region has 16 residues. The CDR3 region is CASSIGQRIQGYGYTF. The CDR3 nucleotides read TGTGCCAGTAGTATTGGGCAGCGAATCCAGGGGTATGGCTACACCTTC.

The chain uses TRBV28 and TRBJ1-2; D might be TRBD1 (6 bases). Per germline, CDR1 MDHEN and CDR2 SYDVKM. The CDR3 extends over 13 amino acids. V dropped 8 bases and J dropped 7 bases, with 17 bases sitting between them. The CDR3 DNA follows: TGTGCCAGCGGACCTTCAGGGGTTCCTGGCTACACCTTC. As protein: CASGPSGVPGYTF.

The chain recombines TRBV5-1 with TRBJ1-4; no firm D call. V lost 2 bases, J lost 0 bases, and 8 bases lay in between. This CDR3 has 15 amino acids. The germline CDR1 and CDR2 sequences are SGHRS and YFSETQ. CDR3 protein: CASSFGESTNEKLFF. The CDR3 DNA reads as TGCGCCAGCAGCTTCGGGGAATCAACTAATGAAAAACTGTTTTTT.

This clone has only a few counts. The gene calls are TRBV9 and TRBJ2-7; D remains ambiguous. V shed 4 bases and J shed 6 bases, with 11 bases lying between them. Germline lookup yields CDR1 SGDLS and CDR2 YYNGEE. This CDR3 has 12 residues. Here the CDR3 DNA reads TGTGCCAGCAGCTCCTGGACGGGCGAGCAGTACTTC. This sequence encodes CASSSWTGEQYF.

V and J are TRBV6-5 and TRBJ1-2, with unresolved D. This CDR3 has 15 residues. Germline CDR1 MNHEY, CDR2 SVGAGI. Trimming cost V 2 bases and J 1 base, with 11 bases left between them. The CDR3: CASSYDVRVNYGYTF. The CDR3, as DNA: TGTGCCAGCAGTTACGACGTCAGAGTTAACTATGGCTACACCTTC.

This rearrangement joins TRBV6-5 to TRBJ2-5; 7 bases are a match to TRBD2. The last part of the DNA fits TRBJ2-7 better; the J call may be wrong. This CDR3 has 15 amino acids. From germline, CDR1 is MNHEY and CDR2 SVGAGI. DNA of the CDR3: TGTGCCAGCAGTTACGGACTAGTATCGTCCTACGAGCAGTACTTC. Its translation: CASSYGLVSSYEQYF.

CDR3 protein: CASSPGNRGTGDQPQHF. DNA of the CDR3: TGTGCCAGCTCACCTGGGAATAGGGGGACAGGGGATCAGCCCCAGCATTTT. This chain connects TRBV18 to TRBJ1-5; TRBD1 agrees at 10 bases. The J segment lost 5 bases and the V segment lost 3 bases, leaving 10 bases of the junction unmatched. This CDR3 contains 17 residues. Germline CDR1 reads KGHSH; CDR2 reads LQKENI.

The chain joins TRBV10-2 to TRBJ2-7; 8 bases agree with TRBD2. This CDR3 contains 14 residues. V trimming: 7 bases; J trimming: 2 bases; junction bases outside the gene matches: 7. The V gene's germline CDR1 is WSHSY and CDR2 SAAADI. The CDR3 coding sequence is TGCGCCAGCACCCCGGGAGCGGGAGCCTACGAGCAGTACTTC. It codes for CASTPGAGAYEQYF.

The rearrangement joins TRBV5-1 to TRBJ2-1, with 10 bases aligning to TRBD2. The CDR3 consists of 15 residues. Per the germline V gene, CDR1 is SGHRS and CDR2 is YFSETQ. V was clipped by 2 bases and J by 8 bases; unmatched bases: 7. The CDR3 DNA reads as TGCGCCAGCAGCTTCAGCGGGAGGGCCGAGTATGAGCAGTTCTTC. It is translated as CASSFSGRAEYEQFF.

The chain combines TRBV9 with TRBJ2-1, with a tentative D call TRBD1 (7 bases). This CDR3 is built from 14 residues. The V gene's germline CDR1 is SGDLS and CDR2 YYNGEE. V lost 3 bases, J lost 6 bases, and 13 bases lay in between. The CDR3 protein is CASSDRQGGNEQFF. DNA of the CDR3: TGTGCCAGCAGCGATCGACAGGGAGGCAATGAGCAGTTCTTC.

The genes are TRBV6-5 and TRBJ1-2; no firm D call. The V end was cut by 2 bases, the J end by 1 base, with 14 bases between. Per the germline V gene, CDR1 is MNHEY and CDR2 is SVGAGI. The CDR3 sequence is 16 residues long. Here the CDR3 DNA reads TGTGCCAGCAGTTACGGGCCAGGAGGGCTTAACTATGGCTACACCTTC. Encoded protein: CASSYGPGGLNYGYTF.

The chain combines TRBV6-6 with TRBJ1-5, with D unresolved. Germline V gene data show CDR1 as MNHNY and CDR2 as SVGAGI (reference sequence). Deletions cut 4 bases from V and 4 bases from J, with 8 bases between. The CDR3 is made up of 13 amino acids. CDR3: CASSFSRNQPQHF. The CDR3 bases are TGTGCCAGCAGTTTTTCCAGAAATCAGCCCCAGCATTTT.